The present T cell receptor beta chain was sequenced within a study of persistence of HIV-infected CD4 T cells (dated by TCRdb to 2020 to 2021). With respect to the entire study: The study isolated CMV- and HIV-1 Gag-responding CD4+ T cells from ART-treated individuals to examine antigen-driven clonal expansion of HIV-1-infected cells. Suppressive ART had been received by participants for a median of roughly 8 years. Peripheral blood samples of up to roughly 180 mL were obtained at multiple time points, with the exception of two participants, for whom leukapheresis was performed at a single time point. The clonality of all cells in each sorted population was assessed by TCRbeta sequencing, whereas the clonality of infected cells was assessed by proviral sequencing. For the TCR cluster analysis across participants, 8 participants were included for CMV and about 7 participants for Gag. Here is what the overall study found, with its caveats: TCR oligoclonality correlated with proviral oligoclonality within the same sorted populations. Enrichment of degenerate expanded CDR3beta sequences was found in antigen-responding cells, suggesting convergent selection of CD4+ responses to CMV and Gag. Because the TCR analyses were done in bulk, restricting them to just the rare CMV-responding cells that actually carried HIV-1 proviruses was not possible. Few individuals were included in the study, and only a limited range of antigens was tested. Significantly lower TCRbeta richness was observed in CMV- and Gag-responding cells than in anti-CD3/anti-CD28-responding cells, and higher oligoclonality was observed in CMV-responding cells than in CD3/CD28-stimulated and Gag-responding cells.

TCRbeta repertoires were sequenced from genomic DNA with the immunoSEQ hsTCRB assay version 4 in survey mode. For TCRbeta sequencing, genomic DNA was diluted to 10 ng/uL, and up to roughly 1 ug was used per sample. The paper's data handling went like this. Analysis of the TCRbeta data was done in ImmunoSeq Analyzer 3.0, and diversity was computed on productive nucleotide rearrangements. Lower-bound TCR diversity was estimated with the improved Chao index, and clonality with the Gini coefficient using the Immunarch R package. Nucleotide rearrangements that differed but encoded the same CDR3beta amino acid sequence were counted as separate clonotypes. Differential abundance analysis identified TCRbeta sequences significantly enriched in antigen-responding cells relative to anti-CD3/anti-CD28-activated cells. GLIPH2 grouped TCRs by predicted peptide-MHC specificity, both within each participant and across combined participant data sets. As stored in TCRdb, this immuneACCESS dataset retains in-frame rearrangements with V and J assigned. A fraction of the clones does not appear; measured against another copy, unresolved V genes explain less than half of the discrepancy, and the remainder lacks a known reason. The DNA gave D and trimming, while V, J and clone size come from that table. The table for this sample lists more than 30,000 clones; less than 90% of them were counted only once. The ten largest clones represent roughly 1.5% of the sample.

Between the V and J ends, shortened by 6 bases and 7 bases respectively, the junction contains 13 bases. Reading from cysteine to phenylalanine, the CDR3 counts 13 amino acids. Here the CDR3 DNA is all that survives: 39 bases in frame from base 1. The germline V gene encodes CDR1 LNHDA and CDR2 SQIVND (reference sequence). The intended sense of this specimen's treatment or condition label: suppressive antiretroviral therapy. Lysates of CMV-infected fibroblasts were used at approximately 10 ug/mL for cell stimulation. Nonresponding CD40L-negative CD69-negative CD45RO-high memory CD4+ T cells were sorted as memory populations depleted of antigen-responding cells. Participants were HIV-1-infected adults who started suppressive ART during chronic infection. For at least 4 years, the participants' plasma HIV-1 RNA had been undetectable, below 50 copies/mL. To be included, participants needed a CD4+ T cell count above 400 cells/uL and a positive CMV serology. Before stimulation, PBMCs were isolated using density centrifugation and then depleted of CD8+ T cells. Stimulation of CD8-depleted PBMCs was carried out for 15 to 20 hours with anti-CD28/CD49d costimulation, CD40-blocking antibody and enfuvirtide, to prevent new infections. Sorting was done on either a Beckman Coulter MoFlo Legacy or an XDP sorter, and propidium iodide was used to exclude dead cells. The QIAamp DNA Mini Kit was used for genomic DNA extraction from samples above one million cells, and the Quick-DNA Microprep Kit was used otherwise.

With regard to this clone: It lacks a known antigen. Within one base of it there is no much larger clone, and no base qualities were kept.

The receptor was isolated from an adult man with HIV who was CMV-seropositive. The chain employs TRBV19 and TRBJ2-1; perhaps TRBD1 is the D gene, with 5 bases matching. Sequencing used CD4+ T cells sorted from PBMCs after approximately 19-hour stimulation, obtained from a patient who received antiretroviral therapy. The cell subset or site label corresponds to: CD40L-CD69- CD45RO-high memory CD4 T cells not responding to CMV lysate. CDR3 sequence: CASRGRVRNEQFF. The DNA sequence reads TGTGCCAGTAGAGGCAGGGTCCGAAATGAGCAGTTCTTC.